The rows below give T cell receptor beta chains drawn from one sample of a study of blood T cell repertoires in COVID-19. This table comes from immunoSEQ multiplex PCR, and its TCRdb copy is limited to in-frame clones, with some not included. Of 250,000 or so clones listed, just under 90% are singletons. Sequencing used PBMCs or T cells enriched from blood (not recorded which). These receptors were taken from a young woman with acute COVID-19. Each CDR3 is given with its conserved first and last residue. The order of the fields is V gene, D gene, J gene, clone size, CDR3 DNA, CDR3 protein. A D gene is named only where the DNA matches it firmly. For some rows the clone size is stated as once, few or many, or as a class when expanded; others skip it.

TRBV6-1	NA	TRBJ1-5	NA	TGTGCCAGCAGTGATTCGGAGGAATATCAGCCCCAGCATTTT	CASSDSEEYQPQHF
TRBV7-2	TRBD1	TRBJ1-5	NA	TGTGCCAGCAGCTCAGGACAGGACAATCAGCCCCAGCATTTT	CASSSGQDNQPQHF
TRBV5-1	NA	TRBJ1-2	once	TGCGCCAGCAGCTTGGCAGCAGGGGATTATGGCTACACCTTC	CASSLAAGDYGYTF
TRBV29-1	NA	TRBJ2-7	NA	TGCAGCGTGTCAAGGGGTCTTAACTACGAGCAGTACTTC	CSVSRGLNYEQYF
TRBV5-3	TRBD1	TRBJ1-1	NA	TGTGCCAGAAGCTTCCGGGACAGGGGGACTGAAGCTTTCTTT	CARSFRDRGTEAFF
TRBV19	TRBD1	TRBJ2-2	few	TGTGCCAGTAGTTCACGACAGGGCGAATTGACGCCGAACACCGGGGAGCTGTTTTTT	CASSSRQGELTPNTGELFF
TRBV18	NA	TRBJ2-1	NA	TGTGCCAGCTCACCGAGATTAGCGGAGCACTCTGTCTACAATGAGCAGTTCTTC	CASSPRLAEHSVYNEQFF
TRBV10-2	NA	TRBJ2-7	NA	TGCGCCAGCAGTGCGGCCTACGAGCAGTACTTC	CASSAAYEQYF
TRBV27	TRBD1	TRBJ2-7	NA	TGTGCCAGCAGTTTAGCTCCAGGACAGGGGCCCCGGGAGCAGTACTTC	CASSLAPGQGPREQYF
TRBV27	NA	TRBJ1-1	NA	TGTGCCAGCTCCTTTGGGGGGGAGGTCACTGAAGCTTTCTTT	CASSFGGEVTEAFF
TRBV30	TRBD1	TRBJ1-5	NA	TGTGCCTGGAGTGTACAGGGGGGTTTTGGTCAGCCCCAGCATTTT	CAWSVQGGFGQPQHF
TRBV4-1	NA	TRBJ1-5	NA	TGCGCCAGCAGCCAAGTGGGGGGTTTTCAGCCCCAGCATTTT	CASSQVGGFQPQHF
TRBV4-2	NA	TRBJ2-7	NA	TGTGCCAGCTCGAAGGGGGAAGACTACGAGCAGTACTTC	CASSKGEDYEQYF
TRBV11-2	TRBD1	TRBJ2-7	NA	TGTGCCAGCAGCTTAGTTGTGACAGGGGGCGACGAGCAGTACTTC	CASSLVVTGGDEQYF
TRBV19	NA	TRBJ2-2	once	TGTGCCAGTACCGTACCTCGCCTAGGGGCCGGGGAGCTGTTTTTT	CASTVPRLGAGELFF
TRBV5-4	TRBD2	TRBJ2-1	NA	TGTGCCAGCAGCTTGGCTAGCGGGAGGGGAGGGGATGAGCAGTTCTTC	CASSLASGRGGDEQFF
TRBV6-4	TRBD1	TRBJ1-2	NA	TGTGCCAGCAGTGACTCCGGGACAGGGGGCTATGGCTACACCTTC	CASSDSGTGGYGYTF
TRBV21-1	NA	TRBJ1-5	NA	TGTGCCAGCAGCAAAGAGCCGGGACAGGGGCCCTACGGCAATCAGCCCCAGCATTTT	CASSKEPGQGPYGNQPQHF
TRBV24-1	NA	TRBJ2-1	NA	TGTGCCACCAGTGATCAAAGGAGCGGCTCCTACAATGAGCAGTTCTTC	CATSDQRSGSYNEQFF
TRBV19	TRBD2	TRBJ2-1	NA	TGTGCCAGTAGTCCGACTAGCGGGAATGAGCAGTTCTTC	CASSPTSGNEQFF
TRBV3-1/TRBV3-2	TRBD2	TRBJ2-3	NA	TGTGCCAGCAGCCAAGGCCTTACTAGCGGGGACCCCCTGGATACGCAGTATTTT	CASSQGLTSGDPLDTQYF
TRBV28	TRBD2	TRBJ2-3	once	TGTGCCAGCAGTCCTAGCGGAAGCACAGATACGCAGTATTTT	CASSPSGSTDTQYF
TRBV7-2	NA	TRBJ1-1	NA	TGTGCCAGCAGCCCACAGGGTAGTAGGACTGAAGCTTTCTTT	CASSPQGSRTEAFF
TRBV5-1	TRBD2	TRBJ2-2	NA	TGCGCCAGCAGCTTGGGACTAGCAGAGAACACCGGGGAGCTGTTTTTT	CASSLGLAENTGELFF
TRBV29-1	NA	TRBJ2-5	once	TGCAGCGTTGAACATGAGGCCCAGTACTTC	CSVEHEAQYF
TRBV7-2	NA	TRBJ2-2	NA	TGTGCCAGCAGCTTAATCTTTCCAACAACCGGGGAGCTGTTTTTT	CASSLIFPTTGELFF
TRBV4-1	TRBD1	TRBJ1-4	NA	TGCGCCAGCAGCGTCAGGGGGACAGGAGATAGTGAAAAACTGTTTTTT	CASSVRGTGDSEKLFF
TRBV27	TRBD1	TRBJ2-2	NA	TGTGCCAGCTGGACAGGGAACACCGGGGAGCTGTTTTTT	CASWTGNTGELFF
TRBV4-2	NA	TRBJ2-7	NA	TGTGCCAGCAGCCAAGACCCGGGGGGCCGAGGCTACGAGCAGTACTTC	CASSQDPGGRGYEQYF
TRBV18	TRBD1	TRBJ2-1	NA	TGTGCCAGCTCACTCCGGGACAGTACTAGCTCCTACAATGAGCAGTTCTTC	CASSLRDSTSSYNEQFF
TRBV28	NA	TRBJ1-5	NA	TGTGCCCCAGGGGAAGGGCACAAGACCCATAGCAATCAGCCCCAGCATTTT	CAPGEGHKTHSNQPQHF
TRBV6-1	NA	TRBJ1-4	NA	TGTGCCAGCAGTGAACAGTACGGAGGGGCCGAAAAACTGTTTTTT	CASSEQYGGAEKLFF
TRBV10-1	NA	TRBJ1-2	once	TGCGCCAGCAGTGAGTCGAACCCCAAGGACAGAAAACTCCCGGAGTATTATGGCTACACCTTC	CASSESNPKDRKLPEYYGYTF
TRBV3-1/TRBV3-2	TRBD1	TRBJ2-7	NA	TGTGCCAGCAGCCTAAGGGCAGGGACAGGGTACGAGCAGTACTTC	CASSLRAGTGYEQYF
TRBV7-2	NA	TRBJ1-6	NA	TGTGCCAGCAGCTTAGGAAGCGATTCACCCCTCCACTTT	CASSLGSDSPLHF